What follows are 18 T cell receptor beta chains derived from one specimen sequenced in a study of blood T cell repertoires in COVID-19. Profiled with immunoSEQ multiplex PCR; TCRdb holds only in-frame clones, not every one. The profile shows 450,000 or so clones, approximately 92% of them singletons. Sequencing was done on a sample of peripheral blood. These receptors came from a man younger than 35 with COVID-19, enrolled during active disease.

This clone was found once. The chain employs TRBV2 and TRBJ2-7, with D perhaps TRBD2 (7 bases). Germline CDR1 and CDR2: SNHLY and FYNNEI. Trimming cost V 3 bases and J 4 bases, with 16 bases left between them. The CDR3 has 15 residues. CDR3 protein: CASSEGGHSGYEQYF. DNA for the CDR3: TGTGCCAGCAGTGAGGGGGGGCACTCGGGTTACGAGCAGTACTTC. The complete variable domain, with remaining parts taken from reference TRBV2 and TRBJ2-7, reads EPEVTQTPSHQVTQMGQEVILRCVPISNHLYFYWYRQILGQKVEFLVSFYNNEISEKSEIFDDQFSVERPDGSNFTLKIRSTKLEDSAMYFCASSEGGHSGYEQYFGPGTRLTVT.

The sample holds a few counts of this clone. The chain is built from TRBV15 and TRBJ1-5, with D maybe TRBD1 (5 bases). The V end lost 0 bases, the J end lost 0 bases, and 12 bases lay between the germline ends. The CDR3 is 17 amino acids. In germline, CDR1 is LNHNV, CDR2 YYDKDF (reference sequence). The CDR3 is CATSRDQGIYSNQPQHF. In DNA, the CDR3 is TGTGCCACCAGCAGAGATCAGGGCATCTATAGCAATCAGCCCCAGCATTTT. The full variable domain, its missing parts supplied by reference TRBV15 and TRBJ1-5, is DAMVIQNPRYQVTQFGKPVTLSCSQTLNHNVMYWYQQKSSQAPKLLFHYYDKDFNNEADTPDNFQSRRPNTSFCFLDIRSPGLGDTAMYLCATSRDQGIYSNQPQHFGDGTRLSIL.

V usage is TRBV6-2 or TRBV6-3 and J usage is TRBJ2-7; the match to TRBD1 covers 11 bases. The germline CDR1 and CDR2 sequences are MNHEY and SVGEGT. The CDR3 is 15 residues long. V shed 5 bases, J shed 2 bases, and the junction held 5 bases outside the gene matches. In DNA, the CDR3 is TGTGCCAGCAGTAGCCGGGACAGGGGGACCTACGAGCAGTACTTC. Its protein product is CASSSRDRGTYEQYF.

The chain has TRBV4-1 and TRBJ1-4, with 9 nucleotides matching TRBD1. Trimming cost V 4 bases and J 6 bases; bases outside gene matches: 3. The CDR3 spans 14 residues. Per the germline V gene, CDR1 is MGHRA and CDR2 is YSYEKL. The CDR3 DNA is TGCGCCAGCAGCCTTCGACAGGGGGATGAAAAACTGTTTTTT. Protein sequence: CASSLRQGDEKLFF.

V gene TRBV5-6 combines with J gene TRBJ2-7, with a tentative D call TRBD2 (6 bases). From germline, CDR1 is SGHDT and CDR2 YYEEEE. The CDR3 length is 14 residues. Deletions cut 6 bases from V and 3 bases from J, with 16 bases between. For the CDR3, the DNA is TGTGCCAGCACCCGATCCAGCGGGTACTACGAGCAGTACTTC. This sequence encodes CASTRSSGYYEQYF.

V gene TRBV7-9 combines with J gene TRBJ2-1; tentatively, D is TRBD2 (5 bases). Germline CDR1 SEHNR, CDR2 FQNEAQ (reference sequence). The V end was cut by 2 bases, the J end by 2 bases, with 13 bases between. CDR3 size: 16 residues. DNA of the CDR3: TGTGCCAGCAGCTTATCCAGCGGTGGGGCCTACAATGAGCAGTTCTTC. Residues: CASSLSSGGAYNEQFF.

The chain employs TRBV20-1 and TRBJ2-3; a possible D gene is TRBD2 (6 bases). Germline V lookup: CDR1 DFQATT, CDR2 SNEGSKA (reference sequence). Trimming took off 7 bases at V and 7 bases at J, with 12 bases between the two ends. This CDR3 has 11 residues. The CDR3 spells CSGASVNTQYF. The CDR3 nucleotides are TGCAGTGGGGCTAGCGTGAATACGCAGTATTTT.

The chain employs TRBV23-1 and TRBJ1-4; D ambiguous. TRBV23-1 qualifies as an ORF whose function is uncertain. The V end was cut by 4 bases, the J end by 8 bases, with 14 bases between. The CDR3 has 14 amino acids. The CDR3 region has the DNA TGCGCCAGCAGTCGTTTCGGGTTGGAAGAAAAACTGTTTTTT. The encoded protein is CASSRFGLEEKLFF.

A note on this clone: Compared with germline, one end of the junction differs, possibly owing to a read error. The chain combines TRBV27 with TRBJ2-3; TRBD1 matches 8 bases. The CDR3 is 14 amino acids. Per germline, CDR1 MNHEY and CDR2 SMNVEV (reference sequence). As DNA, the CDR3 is TGTGCCAGCAGTTCCAGGGGGCGCACGGATACGCAGTATTTT. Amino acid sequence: CASSSRGRTDTQYF.

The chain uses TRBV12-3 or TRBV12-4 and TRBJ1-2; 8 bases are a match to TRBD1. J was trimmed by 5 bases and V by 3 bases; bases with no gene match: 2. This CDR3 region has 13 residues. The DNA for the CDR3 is TGTGCCAGCAGTTTTAACAGGGGGTATGGCTACACCTTC. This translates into CASSFNRGYGYTF.

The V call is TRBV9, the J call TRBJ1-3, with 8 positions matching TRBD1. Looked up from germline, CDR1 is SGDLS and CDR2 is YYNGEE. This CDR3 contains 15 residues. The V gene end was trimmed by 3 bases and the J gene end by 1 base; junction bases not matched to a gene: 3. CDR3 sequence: CASSGTGFSGNTIYF. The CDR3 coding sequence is TGTGCCAGCAGCGGGACAGGGTTTTCTGGAAACACCATATATTTT.

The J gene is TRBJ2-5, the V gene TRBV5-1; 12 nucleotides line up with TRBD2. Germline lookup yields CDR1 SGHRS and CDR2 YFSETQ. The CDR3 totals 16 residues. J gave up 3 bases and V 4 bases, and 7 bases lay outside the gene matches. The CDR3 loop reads CASSLTSGGVEETQYF. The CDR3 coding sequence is TGCGCCAGCAGCCTGACTAGCGGGGGAGTGGAAGAGACCCAGTACTTC.

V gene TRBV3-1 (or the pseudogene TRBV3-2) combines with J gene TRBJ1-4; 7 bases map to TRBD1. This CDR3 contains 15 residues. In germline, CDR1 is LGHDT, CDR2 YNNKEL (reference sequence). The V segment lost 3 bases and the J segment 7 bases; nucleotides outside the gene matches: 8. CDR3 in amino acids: CASSQIRDSAEKLFF. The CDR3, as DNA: TGTGCCAGCAGCCAGATCCGGGACAGTGCTGAAAAACTGTTTTTT.

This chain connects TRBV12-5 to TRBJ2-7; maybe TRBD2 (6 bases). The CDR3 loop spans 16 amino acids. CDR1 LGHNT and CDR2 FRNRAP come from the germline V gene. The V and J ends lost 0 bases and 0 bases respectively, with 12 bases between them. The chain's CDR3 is CASGLVLGSSSYEQYF. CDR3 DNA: TGTGCTAGTGGTTTGGTACTCGGGAGCAGCTCCTACGAGCAGTACTTC.

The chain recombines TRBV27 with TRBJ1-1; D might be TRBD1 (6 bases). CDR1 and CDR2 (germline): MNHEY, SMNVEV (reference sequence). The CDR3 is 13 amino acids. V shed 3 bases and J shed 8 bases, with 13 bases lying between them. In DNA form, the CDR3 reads TGTGCCAGCAGTTTTACCGGCACAGGGGAAGCTTTCTTT. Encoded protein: CASSFTGTGEAFF.

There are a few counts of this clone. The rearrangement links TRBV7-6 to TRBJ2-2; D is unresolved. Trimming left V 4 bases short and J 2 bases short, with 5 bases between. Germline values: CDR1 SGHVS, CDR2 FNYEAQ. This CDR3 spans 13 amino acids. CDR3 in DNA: TGTGCCAGCAGCTCCTTTAACACCGGGGAGCTGTTTTTT. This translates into CASSSFNTGELFF.

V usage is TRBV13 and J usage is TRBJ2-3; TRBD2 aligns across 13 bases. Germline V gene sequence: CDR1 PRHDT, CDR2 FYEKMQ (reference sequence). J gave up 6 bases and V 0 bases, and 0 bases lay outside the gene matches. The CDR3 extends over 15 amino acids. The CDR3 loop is CASSLGLAGGDTQYF. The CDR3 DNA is TGTGCCAGCAGCTTAGGACTAGCGGGAGGGGATACGCAGTATTTT. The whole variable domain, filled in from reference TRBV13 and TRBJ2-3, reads AAGVIQSPRHLIKEKRETATLKCYPIPRHDTVYWYQQGPGQDPQFLISFYEKMQSDKGSIPDRFSAQQFSDYHSELNMSSLELGDSALYFCASSLGLAGGDTQYFGPGTRLTVL.

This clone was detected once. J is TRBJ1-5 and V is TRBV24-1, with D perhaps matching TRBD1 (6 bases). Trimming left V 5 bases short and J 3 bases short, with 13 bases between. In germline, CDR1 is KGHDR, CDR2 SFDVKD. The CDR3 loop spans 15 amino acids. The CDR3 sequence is CATSAPGHFNQPQHF. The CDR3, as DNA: TGTGCCACCAGTGCCCCGGGACATTTCAATCAGCCCCAGCATTTT.